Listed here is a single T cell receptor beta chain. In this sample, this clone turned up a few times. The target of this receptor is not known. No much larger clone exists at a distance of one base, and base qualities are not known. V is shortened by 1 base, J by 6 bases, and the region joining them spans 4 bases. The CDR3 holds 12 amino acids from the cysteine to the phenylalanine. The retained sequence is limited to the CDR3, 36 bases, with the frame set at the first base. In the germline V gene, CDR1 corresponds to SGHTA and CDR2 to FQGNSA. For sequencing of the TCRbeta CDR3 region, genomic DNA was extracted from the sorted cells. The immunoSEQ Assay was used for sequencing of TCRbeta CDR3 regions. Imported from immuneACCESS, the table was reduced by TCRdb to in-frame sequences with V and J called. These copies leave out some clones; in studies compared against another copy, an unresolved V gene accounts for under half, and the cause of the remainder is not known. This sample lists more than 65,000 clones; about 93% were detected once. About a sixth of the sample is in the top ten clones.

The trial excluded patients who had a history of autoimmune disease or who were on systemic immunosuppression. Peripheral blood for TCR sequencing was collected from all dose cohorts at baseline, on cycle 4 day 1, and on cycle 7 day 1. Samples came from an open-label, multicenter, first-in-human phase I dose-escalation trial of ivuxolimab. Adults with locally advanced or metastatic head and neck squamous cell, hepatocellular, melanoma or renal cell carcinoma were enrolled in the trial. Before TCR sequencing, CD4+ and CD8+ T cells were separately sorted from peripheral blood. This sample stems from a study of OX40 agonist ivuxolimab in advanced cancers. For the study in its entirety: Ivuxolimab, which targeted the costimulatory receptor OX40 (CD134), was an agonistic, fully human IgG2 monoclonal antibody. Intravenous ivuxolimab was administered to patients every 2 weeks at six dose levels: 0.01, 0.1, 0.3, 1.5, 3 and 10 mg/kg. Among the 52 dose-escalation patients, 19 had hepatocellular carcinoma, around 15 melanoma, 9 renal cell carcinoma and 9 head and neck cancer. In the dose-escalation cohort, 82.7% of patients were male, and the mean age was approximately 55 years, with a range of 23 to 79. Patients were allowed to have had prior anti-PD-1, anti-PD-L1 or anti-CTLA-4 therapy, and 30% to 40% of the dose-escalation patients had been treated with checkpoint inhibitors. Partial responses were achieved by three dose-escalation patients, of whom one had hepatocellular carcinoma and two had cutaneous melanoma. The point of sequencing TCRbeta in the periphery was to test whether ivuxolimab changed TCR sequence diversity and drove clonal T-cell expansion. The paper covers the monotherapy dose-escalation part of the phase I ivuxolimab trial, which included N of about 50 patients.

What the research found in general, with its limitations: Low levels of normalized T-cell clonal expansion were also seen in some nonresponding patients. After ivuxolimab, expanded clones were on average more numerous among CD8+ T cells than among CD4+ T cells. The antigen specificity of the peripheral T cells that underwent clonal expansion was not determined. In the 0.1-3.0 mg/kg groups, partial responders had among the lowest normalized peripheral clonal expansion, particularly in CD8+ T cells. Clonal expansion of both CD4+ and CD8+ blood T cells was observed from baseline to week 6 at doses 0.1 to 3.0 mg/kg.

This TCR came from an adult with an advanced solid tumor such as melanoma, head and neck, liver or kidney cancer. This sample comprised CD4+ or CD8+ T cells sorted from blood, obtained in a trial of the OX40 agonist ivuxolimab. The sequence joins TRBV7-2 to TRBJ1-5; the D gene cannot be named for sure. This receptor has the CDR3 CASSLGVQPQHF. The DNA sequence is TGTGCCAGCAGCTTAGGGGTTCAGCCCCAGCATTTT.